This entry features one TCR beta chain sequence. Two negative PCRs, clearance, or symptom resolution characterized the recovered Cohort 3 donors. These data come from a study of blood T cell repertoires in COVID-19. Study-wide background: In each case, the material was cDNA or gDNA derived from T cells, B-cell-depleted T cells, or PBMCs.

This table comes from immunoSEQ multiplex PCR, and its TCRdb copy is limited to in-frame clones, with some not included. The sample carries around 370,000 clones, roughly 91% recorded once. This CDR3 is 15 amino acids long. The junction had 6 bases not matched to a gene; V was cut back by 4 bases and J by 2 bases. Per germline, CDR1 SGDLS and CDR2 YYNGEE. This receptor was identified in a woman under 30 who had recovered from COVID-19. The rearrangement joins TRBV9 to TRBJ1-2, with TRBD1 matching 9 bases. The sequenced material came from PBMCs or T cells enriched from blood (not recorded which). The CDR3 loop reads CASSPLGTGNYGYTF. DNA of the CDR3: TGTGCCAGCAGCCCTCTTGGGACAGGGAACTATGGCTACACCTTC.